These 13 T cell receptor beta chains originate from one sample sequenced in a study of vaccination effects on CD4 cells after COVID-19. Which antigens these TCRs recognize remains unknown. Expansion with viral peptide pools was applied to antigen-specific CD4+ T cells by the ViraFEST assay prior to sequencing. A roughly ten-day culture period preceded the isolation of CD4+ T cells. Here immunoSEQ multiplex PCR was the method, and the copy in TCRdb shows in-frame clones only, minus some. The sample has about 61,000 clones, roughly 79% seen once; the top ten hold roughly 2.4%. The starting material was CD4+ T cells from PBMCs cultured with HCoV-229E spike peptides, obtained before COVID-19 vaccination. The receptors were sampled from a human donor who received a COVID-19 vaccine.

This clone was seen more than once but under ten times. The CDR3 protein is CAWKGPLRHPLHF. The CDR3 nucleotides read TGTGCCTGGAAGGGGCCGTTGAGACATCCCCTCCACTTT. The chain joins TRBV30 to TRBJ1-6; D is possibly TRBD1 (5 bases). In germline, CDR1 is GTSNPN, CDR2 SVGIG (reference sequence). This CDR3 is 13 amino acids long. The ends were cut back, 4 bases at V and 13 bases at J, with 17 bases in the middle.

J is TRBJ2-5 and V is TRBV18; 13 bases line up with TRBD2. V lost 4 bases, J lost 5 bases, and 4 bases stayed unmatched. There are 15 residues in the CDR3. Per the germline V gene, CDR1 is KGHSH and CDR2 is LQKENI. The CDR3 loop is CASSRTSGGGETQYF. CDR3 in DNA: TGTGCCAGCTCACGGACTAGCGGGGGAGGCGAGACCCAGTACTTC.

The rearrangement uses TRBV12-3 or TRBV12-4 and TRBJ1-4, with no clear D. Trimming pared 8 bases from V and 7 bases from J, leaving 11 bases between. This CDR3 has 12 amino acids. The CDR3 DNA follows: TGTGCCAGCGGACTTAAGAGTGAAAAACTGTTTTTT. Encoded protein: CASGLKSEKLFF.

This clone was found a few times. The chain is built from TRBV7-9 and TRBJ1-1; no clear D gene. V was clipped by 5 bases and J by 1 base, with 5 bases between them. The CDR3 is 12 residues long. Per germline, CDR1 SEHNR and CDR2 FQNEAQ (reference sequence). The CDR3 nucleotides read TGTGCCAGCAGCGCTCAGAACACTGAAGCTTTCTTT. Amino acids: CASSAQNTEAFF.

The genes are TRBV19 and TRBJ2-5; 10 bases map to TRBD1. The trim removed 7 bases at V and 4 bases at J, leaving 3 bases unmatched. Germline CDR1 and CDR2: LNHDA and SQIVND (reference sequence). The CDR3 has 13 amino acids. The CDR3 sequence is CASNGQGGETQYF. DNA of the CDR3: TGTGCCAGTAACGGACAGGGGGGAGAGACCCAGTACTTC.

V gene TRBV25-1 combines with J gene TRBJ2-1, with D uncertain. The CDR3 runs to 12 residues. Germline V lookup: CDR1 MGHDK, CDR2 SYGVNS. The V end lost 4 bases, the J end lost 3 bases, and 4 bases lay between the germline ends. The CDR3 reads CASSANYNEQFF. The DNA of the CDR3 is TGTGCCAGCAGTGCCAACTACAATGAGCAGTTCTTC.

The chain has TRBV24-1 and TRBJ1-2; a weak D match, TRBD1 (5 bases). CDR1 is KGHDR and CDR2 is SFDVKD in the germline V gene. Trimming cost V 9 bases and J 0 bases, with 16 bases left between them. The CDR3 has 15 residues. The DNA of the CDR3 is TGTGCCACCTCCCCCGCAGGGAACTCTAACTATGGCTACACCTTC. This translates into CATSPAGNSNYGYTF.

The rearrangement joins TRBV18 to TRBJ2-7; 8 bases map to TRBD1. The CDR3 has 14 residues. The germline CDR1 and CDR2 sequences are KGHSH and LQKENI. The junction had 5 bases not matched to a gene; V was cut back by 3 bases and J by 4 bases. The CDR3 DNA reads as TGTGCCAGCTCACCGAGGGACAGGCGATACGAGCAGTACGTC. It codes for CASSPRDRRYEQYV.

This chain links TRBV2 with TRBJ2-3, with 8 bases aligning to TRBD2. The CDR3 has 14 amino acids. V lost 7 bases, J lost 4 bases, and 7 bases stayed unmatched. Germline V gene lookup returns CDR1 SNHLY and CDR2 FYNNEI. The CDR3 DNA follows: TGTGCCAGCACCCCGGGGGGGCCCGCAGATACGCAGTATTTT. Amino acids: CASTPGGPADTQYF.

The chain links TRBV5-5 to TRBJ1-1; a weak D match, TRBD1 (5 bases). With 2 bases removed from V and 5 bases from J, the gap between germline ends came to 10 bases. This CDR3 has 13 residues. The germline V gene encodes CDR1 SGHKS and CDR2 YYEKEE (reference sequence). The CDR3 coding sequence is TGTGCCAGCAGCTTTCAAGGGGATACTGAAGCTTTCTTT. Translated: CASSFQGDTEAFF.

The rearrangement links TRBV4-1 to TRBJ2-5; D call uncertain. Trimming took 0 bases from V and 4 from J, leaving 9 bases between them. Germline V lookup: CDR1 MGHRA, CDR2 YSYEKL. CDR3 length: 14 amino acids. CDR3 nucleotide sequence: TGCGCCAGCAGCCAAGAAGGCAGGCGAGAGACCCAGTACTTC. Translation: CASSQEGRRETQYF.

The chain carries TRBV30 and TRBJ1-5; 8 nucleotides line up with TRBD1. Per germline, CDR1 GTSNPN and CDR2 SVGIG (reference sequence). This CDR3 contains 13 residues. Trimming removed 5 bases from V and 7 bases from J; junction bases left unmatched: 7. The CDR3 region is CAWSIQGDQPQHF. The DNA for the CDR3 is TGTGCCTGGTCTATACAGGGGGACCAGCCCCAGCATTTT.

There are a few counts of this clone. The chain joins TRBV5-8 to TRBJ1-6, with D tentatively TRBD1 (6 bases). This CDR3 has 17 residues. V was trimmed by 1 base and J by 3 bases, leaving 14 bases between them. Germline CDR1 reads SGHTS; CDR2 reads YDEGEE. CDR3 protein: CASSLRRGTLYNSPLHF. The CDR3, as DNA: TGTGCCAGCAGCTTGCGCAGGGGCACCCTCTATAATTCACCCCTCCACTTT.